The 10 T cell receptor beta chains in this list originate from one sample, sequenced in a study of T cells in Graves' hyperthyroidism and ophthalmopathy. Using RNA transcripts as the source, TCR beta CDR3 regions were amplified. RT-PCR in the first round (using the HTBI primer set) targeted the TCR CDR3. TCRdb passed the multiplex PCR reads through MiXCR, listing each CDR3 protein once. The sample has about 560,000 distinct CDR3 sequences; 16% are singletons. Sequenced sample: blood. The receptors stem from a woman aged 18-35 years with Graves' hyperthyroidism.

At least ten counts were recorded for this clonotype. This sequence joins TRBV11-2 and TRBJ2-2; 9 bases fit TRBD2. The germline CDR1 and CDR2 sequences are SGHAT and FQNNGV. The CDR3 extends over 17 amino acids. Trimming removed 2 bases from V and 6 bases from J; junction bases left unmatched: 10. CDR3 DNA: TGTGCCAGCAGCTTATCCGGGACTAGCTATTCTTCCGGGGAGCTGTTTTTT. The encoded protein is CASSLSGTSYSSGELFF.

This clonotype appeared many times. The J gene is TRBJ1-1, the V gene TRBV5-1, with TRBD1 as a possible D gene (5 bases). This CDR3 comprises 13 residues. The germline gives CDR1 SGHRS, CDR2 YFSETQ. The germline V and J ends were trimmed by 6 bases and 2 bases, with 11 bases remaining between them. The CDR3 coding sequence is TGCGCCAGCACGACAGCGATTAACACTGAAGCTTTCTTT. Residues: CASTTAINTEAFF.

This clonotype was seen repeatedly, ten times or more. As DNA, the CDR3 is TGCAGCGTTGAGGCGCCAGATACGCAGTATTTT. Amino acid sequence: CSVEAPDTQYF. The chain joins TRBV29-1 to TRBJ2-3; D gene unclear. This CDR3 is 11 amino acids long. V lost 3 bases and J lost 4, with 5 bases in between. Germline V gives CDR1 SQVTM, CDR2 ANQGSEA.

The CDR3 coding sequence is TGTGCCAGTACCTTACGAAGATTGACGGACACTAGCACAGATACGCAGTATTTT. It yields the protein CASTLRRLTDTSTDTQYF. The V and J genes are TRBV19 and TRBJ2-3; D might be TRBD1 (5 bases). Between the trimmed V and J ends, which lost 7 bases and 0 bases, there was a span of 23 bases. CDR1 is LNHDA and CDR2 is SQIVND in the germline V gene (reference sequence). This CDR3 comprises 18 residues.

In this sample, this clonotype turned up once. A much larger clone differs from this one at a single base, so this may be a read error. CDR3 DNA sequence: TGTGCCAGCAGCTTGGGGGGGAGAGACACTGAAGGTTTCTTT. Amino acid sequence: CASSLGGRDTEGFF. This chain joins TRBV5-5 and TRBJ1-1, with D tentatively TRBD1 (5 bases). Germline V gene lookup returns CDR1 SGHKS and CDR2 YYEKEE (reference sequence). This CDR3 is 14 amino acids long.

This clonotype appeared a single time. A read error is possible here, since a much larger clone lies one base away. This sequence joins TRBV20-1 and TRBJ1-5; no firm D call. The CDR3 runs 13 residues. Germline CDR1 DFQATT, CDR2 SNEGSKA (reference sequence). The CDR3 DNA sequence: TGCAGTGCTAGAGATCGTAGCAATCAGCCCCCGCATTTT. Protein: CSARDRSNQPPHF.

This clonotype has only a few counts. V gene TRBV20-1 combines with J gene TRBJ1-1; no definite D call. CDR1 is DFQATT, CDR2 SNEGSKA, per germline (reference sequence). Trimming removed 1 base at V and 6 bases at J, with 9 bases between. The CDR3 runs to 12 residues. CDR3 sequence: CSARASWAEAFF. CDR3 bases: TGCAGTGCTAGAGCCAGTTGGGCTGAAGCTTTCTTT.

This clonotype was recorded at least ten times. The chain couples TRBV28 to TRBJ2-5, with D hard to call. V was clipped by 3 bases and J by 1 base, with 9 bases between them. Germline CDR1 MDHEN, CDR2 SYDVKM. There are 14 residues in the CDR3. The DNA of the CDR3 is TGTGCCAGCAGTTTCCCCCCAGCCCAAGAGACCCAGTACTTC. Its translation is CASSFPPAQETQYF.

This clonotype was detected a few times. This sequence joins TRBV6-1 and TRBJ1-4, with D possibly matching TRBD1 (6 bases). Trimming took 5 bases from V and 8 from J, leaving 18 bases between them. Germline CDR1 reads MNHNS; CDR2 reads SASEGT. This CDR3 contains 15 residues. This chain's CDR3 is CASSKIQGRGEKLFF. CDR3 coding DNA: TGTGCCAGCAGTAAGATACAGGGAAGAGGCGAAAAACTGTTTTTT.

This clonotype occurred a few times. This rearrangement joins TRBV20-1 to TRBJ2-2; no clear D gene. V shed 5 bases and J shed 5 bases, with 9 bases lying between them. In germline, CDR1 is DFQATT, CDR2 SNEGSKA (reference sequence). This CDR3 is built from 12 residues. As DNA, the CDR3 is TGCAGTGCTCTGGACCGGACCGGGGAGCTGTTTTTT. Amino acids: CSALDRTGELFF.